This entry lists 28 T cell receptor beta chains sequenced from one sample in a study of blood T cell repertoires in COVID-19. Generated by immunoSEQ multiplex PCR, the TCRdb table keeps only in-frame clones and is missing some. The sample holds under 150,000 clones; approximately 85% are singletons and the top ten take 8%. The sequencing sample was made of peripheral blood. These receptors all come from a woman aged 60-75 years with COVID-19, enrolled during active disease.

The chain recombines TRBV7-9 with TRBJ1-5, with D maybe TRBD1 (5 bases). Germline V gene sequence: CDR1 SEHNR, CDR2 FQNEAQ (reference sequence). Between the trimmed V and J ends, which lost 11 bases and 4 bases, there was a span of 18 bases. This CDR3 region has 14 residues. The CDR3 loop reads CAVIPGGRNQPQHF. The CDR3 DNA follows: TGTGCCGTTATACCGGGGGGGAGGAATCAGCCCCAGCATTTT.

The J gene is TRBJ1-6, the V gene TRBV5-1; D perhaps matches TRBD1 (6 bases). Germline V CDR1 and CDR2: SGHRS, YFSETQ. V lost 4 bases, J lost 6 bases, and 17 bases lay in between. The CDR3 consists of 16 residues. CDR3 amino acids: CASSVVGQNGNSPLHF. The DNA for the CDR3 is TGCGCCAGCAGCGTCGTTGGACAGAATGGTAATTCACCCCTCCACTTT.

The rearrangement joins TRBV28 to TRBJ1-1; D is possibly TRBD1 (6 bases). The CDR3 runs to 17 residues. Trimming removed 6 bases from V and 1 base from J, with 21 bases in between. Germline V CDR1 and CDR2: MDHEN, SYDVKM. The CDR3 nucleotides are TGTGCCAGCAGGACACCCGGGGTTGGGGGCCCGAACACTGAAGCTTTCTTT. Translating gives CASRTPGVGGPNTEAFF.

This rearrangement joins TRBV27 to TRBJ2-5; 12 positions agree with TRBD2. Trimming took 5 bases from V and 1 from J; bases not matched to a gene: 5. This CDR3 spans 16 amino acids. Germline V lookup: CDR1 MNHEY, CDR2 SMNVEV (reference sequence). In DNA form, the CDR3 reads TGTGCCAGCAGTCCGACTAGCGGGAGCCCCCAAGAGACCCAGTACTTC. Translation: CASSPTSGSPQETQYF.

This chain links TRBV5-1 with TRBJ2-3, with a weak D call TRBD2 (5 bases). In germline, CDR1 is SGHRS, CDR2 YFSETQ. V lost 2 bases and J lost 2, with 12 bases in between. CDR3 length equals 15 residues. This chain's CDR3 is CASSFRGPATDTQYF. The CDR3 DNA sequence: TGCGCCAGCAGCTTCCGGGGTCCGGCCACAGATACGCAGTATTTT. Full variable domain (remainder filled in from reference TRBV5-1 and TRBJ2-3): KAGVTQTPRYLIKTRGQQVTLSCSPISGHRSVSWYQQTPGQGLQFLFEYFSETQRNKGNFPGRFSGRQFSNSRSEMNVSTLELGDSALYLCASSFRGPATDTQYFGPGTRLTVL.

The CDR3 nucleotides are TGTGCCAGCAGCTCCAGCTATGGCTACACCTTC. This translates into CASSSSYGYTF. This chain uses TRBV6-5 with TRBJ1-2; no clear D gene. V lost 6 bases and J lost 4, with 6 bases in between. The CDR3 length is 11 residues. Germline V gene lookup returns CDR1 MNHEY and CDR2 SVGAGI.

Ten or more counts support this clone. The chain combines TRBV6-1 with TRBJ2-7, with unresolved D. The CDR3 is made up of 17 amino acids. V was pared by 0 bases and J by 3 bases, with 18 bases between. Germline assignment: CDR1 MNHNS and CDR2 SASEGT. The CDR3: CASSEAPQNVGVYEQYF. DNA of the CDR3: TGTGCCAGCAGTGAAGCCCCTCAAAACGTTGGAGTCTACGAGCAGTACTTC.

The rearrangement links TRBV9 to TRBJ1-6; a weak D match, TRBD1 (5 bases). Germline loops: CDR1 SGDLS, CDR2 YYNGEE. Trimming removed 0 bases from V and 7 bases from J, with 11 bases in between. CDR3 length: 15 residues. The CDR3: CASSVVPGQNSPLHF. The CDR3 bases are TGTGCCAGCAGCGTAGTGCCAGGGCAGAATTCACCCCTCCACTTT.

The CDR3 reads CATSEVDSRPLSEQFF. DNA of the CDR3: TGTGCCACCAGTGAGGTGGACAGCCGCCCTCTGTCTGAGCAGTTCTTC. V is TRBV24-1 and J is TRBJ2-1; TRBD1 is a possible D gene (6 bases). Trimming took 4 bases from V and 9 from J, leaving 21 bases between them. Germline lookup yields CDR1 KGHDR and CDR2 SFDVKD. The CDR3 loop spans 16 amino acids.

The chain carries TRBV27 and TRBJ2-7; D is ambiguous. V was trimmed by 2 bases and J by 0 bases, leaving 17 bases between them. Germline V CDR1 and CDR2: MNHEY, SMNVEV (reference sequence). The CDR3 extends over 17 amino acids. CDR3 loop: CASSLKPPSGSSYEQYF. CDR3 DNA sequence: TGTGCCAGCAGTTTAAAACCCCCTTCAGGCAGCTCCTACGAGCAGTACTTC.

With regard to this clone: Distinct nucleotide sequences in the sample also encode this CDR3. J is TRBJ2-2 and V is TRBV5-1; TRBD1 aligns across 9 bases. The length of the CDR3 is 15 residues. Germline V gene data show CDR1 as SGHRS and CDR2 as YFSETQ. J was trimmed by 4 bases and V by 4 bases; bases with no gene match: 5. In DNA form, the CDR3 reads TGCGCCAGCAGCCTAGGACAGGGGAGCACCGGGGAGCTGTTTTTT. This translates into CASSLGQGSTGELFF.

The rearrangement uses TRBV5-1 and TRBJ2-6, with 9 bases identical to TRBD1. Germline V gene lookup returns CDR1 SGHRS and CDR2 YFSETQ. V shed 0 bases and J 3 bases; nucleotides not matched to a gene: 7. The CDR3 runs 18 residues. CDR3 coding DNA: TGCGCCAGCAGCTTGGCGGGACAGGGTTATTTTGGGGCCAACGTCCTGACTTTC. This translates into CASSLAGQGYFGANVLTF. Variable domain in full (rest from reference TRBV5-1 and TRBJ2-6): KAGVTQTPRYLIKTRGQQVTLSCSPISGHRSVSWYQQTPGQGLQFLFEYFSETQRNKGNFPGRFSGRQFSNSRSEMNVSTLELGDSALYLCASSLAGQGYFGANVLTFGAGSRLTVL.

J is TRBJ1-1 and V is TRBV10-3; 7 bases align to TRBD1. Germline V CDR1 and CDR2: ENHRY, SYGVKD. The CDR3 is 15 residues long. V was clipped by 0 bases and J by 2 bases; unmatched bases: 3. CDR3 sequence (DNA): TGTGCCATCAGTGAGTCCGGGACAGCCAACACTGAAGCTTTCTTT. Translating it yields CAISESGTANTEAFF.

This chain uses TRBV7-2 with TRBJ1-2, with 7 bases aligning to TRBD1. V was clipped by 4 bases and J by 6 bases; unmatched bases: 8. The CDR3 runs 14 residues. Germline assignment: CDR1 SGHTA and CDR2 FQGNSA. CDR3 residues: CASSYWTGNNGYTF. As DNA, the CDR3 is TGTGCCAGCAGCTACTGGACAGGAAACAATGGCTACACCTTC.

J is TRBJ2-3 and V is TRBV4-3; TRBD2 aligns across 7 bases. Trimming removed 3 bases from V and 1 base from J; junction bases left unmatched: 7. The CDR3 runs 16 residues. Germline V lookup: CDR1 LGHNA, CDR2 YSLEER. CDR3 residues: CASSHYAGVRTDTQYF. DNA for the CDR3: TGCGCCAGCAGCCACTACGCGGGGGTCCGCACAGATACGCAGTATTTT.

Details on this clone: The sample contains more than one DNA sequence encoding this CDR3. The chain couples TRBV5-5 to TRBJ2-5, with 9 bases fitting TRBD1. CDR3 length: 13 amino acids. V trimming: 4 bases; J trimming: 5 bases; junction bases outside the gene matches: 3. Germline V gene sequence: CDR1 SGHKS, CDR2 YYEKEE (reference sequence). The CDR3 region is CASSPDRGETQYF. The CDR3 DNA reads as TGTGCCAGCAGCCCTGACAGGGGGGAGACCCAGTACTTC.

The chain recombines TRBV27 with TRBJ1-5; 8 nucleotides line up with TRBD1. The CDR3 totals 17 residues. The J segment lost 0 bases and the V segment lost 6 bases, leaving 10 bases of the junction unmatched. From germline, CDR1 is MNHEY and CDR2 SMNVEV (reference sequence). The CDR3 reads CASSLDRGEDSNQPQHF. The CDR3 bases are TGTGCCAGCAGCCTCGACAGGGGCGAGGATAGCAATCAGCCCCAGCATTTT.

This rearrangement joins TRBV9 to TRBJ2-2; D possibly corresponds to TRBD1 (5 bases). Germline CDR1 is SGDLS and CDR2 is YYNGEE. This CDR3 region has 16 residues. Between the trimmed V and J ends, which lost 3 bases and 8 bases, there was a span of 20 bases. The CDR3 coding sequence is TGTGCCAGCAGCGGAGTACTAATACCCCAGGGAGGGGAGCTGTTTTTT. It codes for CASSGVLIPQGGELFF. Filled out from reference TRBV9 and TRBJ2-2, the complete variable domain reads DSGVTQTPKHLITATGQRVTLRCSPRSGDLSVYWYQQSLDQGLQFLIQYYNGEERAKGNILERFSAQQFPDLHSELNLSSLELGDSALYFCASSGVLIPQGGELFFGEGSRLTVL.

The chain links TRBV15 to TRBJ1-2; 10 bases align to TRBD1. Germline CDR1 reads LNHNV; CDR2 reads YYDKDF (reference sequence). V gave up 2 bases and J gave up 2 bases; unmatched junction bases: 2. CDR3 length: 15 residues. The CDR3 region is CATSRRQGANYGYTF. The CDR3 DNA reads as TGTGCCACCAGCAGACGACAGGGGGCCAACTATGGCTACACCTTC.

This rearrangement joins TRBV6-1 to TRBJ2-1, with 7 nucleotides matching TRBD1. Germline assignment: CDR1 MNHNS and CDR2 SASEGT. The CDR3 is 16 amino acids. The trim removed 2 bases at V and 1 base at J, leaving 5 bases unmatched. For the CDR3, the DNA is TGTGCCAGCAGTGAAAGGGGGACAGAATCCTACAATGAGCAGTTCTTC. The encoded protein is CASSERGTESYNEQFF.

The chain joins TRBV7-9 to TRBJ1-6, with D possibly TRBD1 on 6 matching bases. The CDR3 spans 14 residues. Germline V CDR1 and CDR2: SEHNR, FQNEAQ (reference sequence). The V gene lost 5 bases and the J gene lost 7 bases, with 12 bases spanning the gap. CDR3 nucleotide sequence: TGTGCCAGCAGCCCCCGACAGGACAATTCACCCCTCCACTTT. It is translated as CASSPRQDNSPLHF. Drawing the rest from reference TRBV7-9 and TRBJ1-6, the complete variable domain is DTGVSQNPRHKITKRGQNVTFRCDPISEHNRLYWYRQTLGQGPEFLTYFQNEAQLEKSRLLSDRFSAERPKGSFSTLEIQRTEQGDSAMYLCASSPRQDNSPLHFGNGTRLTVT.

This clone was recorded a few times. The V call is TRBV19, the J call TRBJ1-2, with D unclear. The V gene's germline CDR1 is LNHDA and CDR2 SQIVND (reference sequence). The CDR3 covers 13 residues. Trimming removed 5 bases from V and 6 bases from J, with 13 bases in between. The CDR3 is CASSVDISDGYTF. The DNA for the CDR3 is TGTGCCAGTAGTGTCGACATCTCAGATGGCTACACCTTC.

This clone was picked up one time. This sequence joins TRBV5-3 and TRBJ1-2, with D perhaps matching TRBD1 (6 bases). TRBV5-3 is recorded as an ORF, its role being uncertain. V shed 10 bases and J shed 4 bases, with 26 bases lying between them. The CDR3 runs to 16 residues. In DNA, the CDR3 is TGTGCCCCCCGCACCGGGAGGGGGGTCGTAGTCTATGGCTACACCTTC. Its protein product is CAPRTGRGVVVYGYTF.

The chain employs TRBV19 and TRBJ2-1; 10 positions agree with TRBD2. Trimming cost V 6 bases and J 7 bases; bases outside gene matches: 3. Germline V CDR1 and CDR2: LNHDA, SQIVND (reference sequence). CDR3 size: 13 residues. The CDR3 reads CASRLAGINEQFF. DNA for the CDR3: TGTGCCAGTAGACTAGCGGGGATAAATGAGCAGTTCTTC.

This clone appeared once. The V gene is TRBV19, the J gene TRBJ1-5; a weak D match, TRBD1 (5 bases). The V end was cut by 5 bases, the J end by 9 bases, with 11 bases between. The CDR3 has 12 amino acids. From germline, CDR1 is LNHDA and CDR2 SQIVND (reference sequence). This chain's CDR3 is CASSHPQGPQHF. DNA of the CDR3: TGTGCCAGTAGTCACCCCCAGGGGCCCCAGCATTTT. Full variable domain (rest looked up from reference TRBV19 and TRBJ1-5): DGGITQSPKYLFRKEGQNVTLSCEQNLNHDAMYWYRQDPGQGLRLIYYSQIVNDFQKGDIAEGYSVSREKKESFPLTVTSAQKNPTAFYLCASSHPQGPQHFGDGTRLSIL.

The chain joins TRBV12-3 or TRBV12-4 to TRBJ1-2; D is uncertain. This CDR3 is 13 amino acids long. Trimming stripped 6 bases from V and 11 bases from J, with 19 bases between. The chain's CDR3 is CASSRQAGDDYTF. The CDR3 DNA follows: TGTGCCAGCAGCAGACAAGCGGGCGATGATTACACCTTC.

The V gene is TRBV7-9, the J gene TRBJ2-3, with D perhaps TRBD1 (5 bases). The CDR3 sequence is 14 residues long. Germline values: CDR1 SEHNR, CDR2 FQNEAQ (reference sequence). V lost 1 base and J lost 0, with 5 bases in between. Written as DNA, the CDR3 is TGTGCCAGCAGCTTAGGACAGAGCACAGATACGCAGTATTTT. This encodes CASSLGQSTDTQYF.

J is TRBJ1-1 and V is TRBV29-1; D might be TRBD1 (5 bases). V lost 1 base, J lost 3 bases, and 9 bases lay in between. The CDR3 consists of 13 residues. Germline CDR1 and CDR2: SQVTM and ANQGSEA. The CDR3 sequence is CSVEVSRDTEAFF. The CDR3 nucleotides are TGCAGCGTTGAAGTGTCCAGGGACACTGAAGCTTTCTTT.